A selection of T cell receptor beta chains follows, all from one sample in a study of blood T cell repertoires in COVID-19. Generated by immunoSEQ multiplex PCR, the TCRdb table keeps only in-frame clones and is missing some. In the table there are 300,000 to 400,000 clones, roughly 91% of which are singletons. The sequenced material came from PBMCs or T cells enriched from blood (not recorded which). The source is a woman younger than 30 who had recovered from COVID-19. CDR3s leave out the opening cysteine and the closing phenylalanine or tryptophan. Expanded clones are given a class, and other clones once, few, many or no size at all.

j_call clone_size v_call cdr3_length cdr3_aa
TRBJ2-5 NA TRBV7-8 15 ASISRELQGAFETQY
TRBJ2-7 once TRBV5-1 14 ASSFIIGTGGYEQY
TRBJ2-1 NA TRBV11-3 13 ASSSRQALDNEQF
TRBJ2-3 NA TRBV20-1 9 SALQGDTQY
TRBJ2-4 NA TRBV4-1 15 ASSQVWTSGRQNIQY
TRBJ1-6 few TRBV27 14 ASSQSPQGYNSPLH
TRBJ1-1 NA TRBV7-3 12 ASSLIAGNTEAF
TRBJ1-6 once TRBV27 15 ASNGGKDRAYNSPLH
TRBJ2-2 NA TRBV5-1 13 ASSFLTGGTGELF
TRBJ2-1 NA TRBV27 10 ASSTQYNEQF
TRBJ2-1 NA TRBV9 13 ASSATGTTYNEQF
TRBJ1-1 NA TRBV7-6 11 ASSSSAGTEAF
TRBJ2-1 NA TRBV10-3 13 AISTPGPNRDEQF
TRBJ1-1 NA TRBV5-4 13 ASSLGASMNTEAF
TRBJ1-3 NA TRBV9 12 ASSAQVEGNTIY
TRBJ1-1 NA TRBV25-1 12 ASSEDSLNTEAF
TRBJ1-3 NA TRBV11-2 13 ASSHDRHSGNTIY
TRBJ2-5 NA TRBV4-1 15 ASSQAPGGGAGETQY
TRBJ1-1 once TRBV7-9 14 ASSLVVIGGGTEAF
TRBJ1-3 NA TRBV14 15 ASSQGWAGYSGNTIY
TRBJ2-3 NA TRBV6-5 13 ASGLRDRGLSTQY
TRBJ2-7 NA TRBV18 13 ASSLRLAGIDEQY
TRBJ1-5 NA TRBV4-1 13 ASSQEGGAGQPQH
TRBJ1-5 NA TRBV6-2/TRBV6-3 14 ASSYLGQGTVQPQH
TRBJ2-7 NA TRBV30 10 AWTGNSYEQY
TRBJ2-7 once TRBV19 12 ASIRTGATYEQY
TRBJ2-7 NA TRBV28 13 ASTLGLAASYEQY
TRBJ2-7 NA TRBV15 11 ATRGTGVDEQY
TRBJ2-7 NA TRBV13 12 ASSLAGVVHEQY
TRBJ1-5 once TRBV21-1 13 ASGERRKGNQPQH
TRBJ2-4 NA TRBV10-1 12 ASSGSKGPNIQY
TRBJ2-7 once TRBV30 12 AWKGQGEDYEQY
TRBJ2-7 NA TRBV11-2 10 ASSSGGYEQY
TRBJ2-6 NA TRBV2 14 ATKGEIEPGANVLT
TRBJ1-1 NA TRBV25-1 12 ASSVGGWNTEAF
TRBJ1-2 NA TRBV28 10 ASIGTPGGYT
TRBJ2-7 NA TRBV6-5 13 ASSREAGGGYEQY
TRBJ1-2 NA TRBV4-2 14 ASSQGDRGGNYGYT